The 26 T cell receptor beta chains given below trace back to one sample, sequenced in a study of cytomegalovirus exposure and HLA in healthy donors. The PCR employed 60 Vbeta primers together with 13 Jbeta primers. Only in-frame clones appear in the TCRdb table, and some are missing; sequencing was by immunoSEQ multiplex PCR. The table has about 77,000 clones, approximately 80% seen once. Sequencing used PBMCs. The receptor source for this set is a man aged 40-49 years in good health and CMV-seronegative.

This clone was seen a handful of times. The chain combines TRBV9 with TRBJ2-7; possibly TRBD2 for D (5 bases). V was pared by 4 bases and J by 6 bases, with 20 bases between. CDR3 size: 15 residues. The V gene's germline CDR1 is SGDLS and CDR2 YYNGEE. CDR3 bases: TGTGCCAGCAGCCCGCCAAGAGGGCGCATTGGCGAGCAGTACTTC. Translation gives CASSPPRGRIGEQYF.

By proportion, this clone is medium-sized. The rearrangement links TRBV6-1 to TRBJ1-2; D is undetermined. Per the germline V gene, CDR1 is MNHNS and CDR2 is SASEGT. The CDR3 has 14 residues. Trimming removed 8 bases from V and 7 bases from J, with 20 bases in between. The chain's CDR3 is CASVVKVEGSGYTF. In DNA form, the CDR3 reads TGTGCCAGCGTGGTCAAAGTGGAGGGATCTGGCTACACCTTC.

The CDR3 nucleotides are TGTGCCTCCGCCGGGGACAGGGTAACTGAAGCTTTCTTT. Translated, it gives CASAGDRVTEAFF. The chain employs TRBV6-1 and TRBJ1-1, with TRBD1 matching over 9 bases. Germline trimming cut 11 bases from V and 5 bases from J; bases unmatched to any gene: 9. Germline-derived CDR1 and CDR2 are MNHNS and SASEGT. The CDR3 is made up of 13 amino acids.

In DNA form, the CDR3 reads TGTGCCAGCAACTTCATCTCGGGGAACCAAGAGACCCAGTACTTC. Its protein is CASNFISGNQETQYF. The genes are TRBV6-5 and TRBJ2-5, with D possibly being TRBD2 (5 bases). Per germline, CDR1 MNHEY and CDR2 SVGAGI. The CDR3 is 15 amino acids. V was trimmed by 7 bases and J by 0 bases, leaving 15 bases between them.

The V call is TRBV5-1, the J call TRBJ2-3, with 12 bases that match TRBD2. V lost 0 bases and J lost 5; bases outside the gene matches: 16. The germline V gene encodes CDR1 SGHRS and CDR2 YFSETQ. The CDR3 loop spans 20 amino acids. The CDR3 spells CASSLGLGGLAGGREDTQYF. The CDR3 DNA reads as TGCGCCAGCAGCTTGGGATTAGGAGGGCTAGCGGGGGGGCGCGAAGATACGCAGTATTTT.

J is TRBJ1-1 and V is TRBV2; no definite D call. The germline V and J ends were trimmed by 2 bases and 11 bases, with 18 bases remaining between them. Germline CDR1 SNHLY, CDR2 FYNNEI. The CDR3 contains 14 residues. The CDR3: CASSESQDVGWAFF. CDR3 DNA sequence: TGTGCCAGCAGTGAATCCCAAGATGTCGGGTGGGCTTTCTTT.

The rearrangement links TRBV5-8 to TRBJ1-1; 8 positions match TRBD1. The junction had 1 base not matched to a gene; V was cut back by 2 bases and J by 4 bases. This CDR3 is 13 amino acids long. The V gene's germline CDR1 is SGHTS and CDR2 YDEGEE. For the CDR3, the DNA is TGTGCCAGCAGCTTCGACAGGGGCACTGAAGCTTTCTTT. Amino acid sequence: CASSFDRGTEAFF.

The J gene is TRBJ2-1, the V gene TRBV11-3; D may be TRBD1 (6 bases). Germline-derived CDR1 and CDR2 are SGHNT and YENEEA. V dropped 5 bases and J dropped 5 bases, with 13 bases sitting between them. The CDR3 totals 14 residues. CDR3 nucleotides: TGTGCCAGCAGCCGCTCCGGACAGAACAATGAGCAGTTCTTC. It specifies CASSRSGQNNEQFF.

The J gene is TRBJ1-6, the V gene TRBV5-1; 9 bases are a match to TRBD1. The CDR3 length is 16 residues. Germline CDR1 reads SGHRS; CDR2 reads YFSETQ. Unmatched junction bases numbered 10, after V lost 4 bases and J lost 8 bases. The CDR3 protein is CASSLIPTGGDSPLHF. The CDR3 bases are TGCGCCAGCAGCCTAATCCCGACAGGGGGTGATTCACCCCTCCACTTT.

This chain connects TRBV6-5 to TRBJ2-7, with 9 nucleotides matching TRBD2. Germline-derived CDR1 and CDR2 are MNHEY and SVGAGI. CDR3 length: 15 residues. V shed 3 bases, J shed 1 base, and the junction held 4 bases outside the gene matches. The CDR3 sequence: CASSYASGASYEQYF. The DNA for the CDR3 is TGTGCCAGCAGTTATGCTAGCGGGGCTTCCTACGAGCAGTACTTC.

The CDR3 DNA reads TGTGCCAGCAGCTTGGTGGCGGACAGCGGCTACACCTTC. Residues: CASSLVADSGYTF. V and J are TRBV5-5 and TRBJ1-2, with D possibly being TRBD1 (6 bases). From germline, CDR1 is SGHKS and CDR2 YYEKEE (reference sequence). The CDR3 sequence is 13 residues long. Trimming stripped 0 bases from V and 8 bases from J, with 11 bases between.

The V gene is TRBV11-2, the J gene TRBJ1-4; no clear D. Germline lookup yields CDR1 SGHAT and CDR2 FQNNGV. Trimming took 3 bases from V and 5 from J, leaving 7 bases between them. There are 13 residues in the CDR3. The CDR3 nucleotides are TGTGCCAGCAGCTTCGGAGCAAATGAAAAACTGTTTTTT. Amino acids: CASSFGANEKLFF.

V is TRBV6-6 and J is TRBJ2-7; D is possibly TRBD1 (8 bases). The CDR3 length is 15 residues. CDR1 is MNHNY, CDR2 SVGAGI, per germline (reference sequence). V lost 6 bases to trimming and J lost 3 bases, with 18 bases between them. This CDR3 reads CASSSITGGGYEQYF. For the CDR3, the DNA is TGTGCCAGCAGCTCCATAACAGGGGGGGGCTACGAGCAGTACTTC.

This clone was seen a handful of times. V and J are TRBV6-1 and TRBJ2-3; no clear D gene. Deletions cut 1 base from V and 6 bases from J, with 8 bases between. CDR1 is MNHNS and CDR2 is SASEGT in the germline V gene. The CDR3 contains 13 residues. The CDR3 DNA is TGTGCCAGCAGTGAAGGGTTTGCGGATACGCAGTATTTT. This sequence encodes CASSEGFADTQYF.

J is TRBJ2-5 and V is TRBV7-2; D unclear. V lost 3 bases and J 0 bases, leaving 8 bases between the germline ends. The CDR3 totals 14 residues. Germline values: CDR1 SGHTA, CDR2 FQGNSA. The CDR3 bases are TGTGCCAGCAGCTTTCCGGGTTACCAAGAGACCCAGTACTTC. Translated, it gives CASSFPGYQETQYF.

The chain combines TRBV5-4 with TRBJ2-5; 13 positions match TRBD2. V gave up 0 bases and J gave up 5 bases; unmatched junction bases: 4. This CDR3 has 16 amino acids. Per germline, CDR1 SGHNT and CDR2 YYREEE (reference sequence). CDR3 DNA sequence: TGTGCCAGCAGCTTGGGTGCGACTAGCGGGGGGGAGACCCAGTACTTC. Its protein product is CASSLGATSGGETQYF. Variable domain in full (rest from reference TRBV5-4 and TRBJ2-5): ETGVTQSPTHLIKTRGQQVTLRCSSQSGHNTVSWYQQALGQGPQFIFQYYREEENGRGNFPPRFSGLQFPNYSSELNVNALELDDSALYLCASSLGATSGGETQYFGPGTRLLVL.

The chain combines TRBV19 with TRBJ1-1, with TRBD1 identical over 7 bases. The CDR3 extends over 14 amino acids. The J segment lost 1 base and the V segment lost 7 bases, leaving 6 bases of the junction unmatched. The germline gives CDR1 LNHDA, CDR2 SQIVND (reference sequence). DNA of the CDR3: TGTGCCAGTAAGTGGACAGGAGGGAACACTGAAGCTTTCTTT. It translates to CASKWTGGNTEAFF.

This chain uses TRBV10-3 with TRBJ1-3; TRBD1 aligns across 7 bases. Losses at the gene ends were 2 bases for V and 4 bases for J; bases not matched to a gene: 11. This CDR3 has 17 residues. Germline CDR1 and CDR2: ENHRY and SYGVKD. The CDR3 spells CAISEILQTGRGNTIYF. CDR3 coding DNA: TGTGCCATCAGTGAGATACTCCAGACAGGGAGAGGAAACACCATATATTTT.

The chain links TRBV10-1 to TRBJ1-3, with D unclear. The ends were cut back, 3 bases at V and 6 bases at J, with 9 bases in the middle. This CDR3 is 13 amino acids long. From germline, CDR1 is WNHNN and CDR2 SYGVQD (reference sequence). CDR3: CASSDRSPNTIYF. The CDR3 bases are TGCGCCAGCAGTGACAGAAGTCCAAACACCATATATTTT.

The rearrangement joins TRBV4-2 to TRBJ2-3, with TRBD2 matching over 9 bases. The CDR3 totals 15 residues. V lost 8 bases, J lost 5 bases, and 11 bases stayed unmatched. Germline CDR1 and CDR2: LGHNA and YNFKEQ. CDR3 protein: CASGSVSGGLDTQYF. CDR3 coding DNA: TGTGCCAGCGGTTCGGTCAGCGGGGGGTTAGATACGCAGTATTTT.

This rearrangement joins TRBV7-8 to TRBJ2-2; a possible D gene is TRBD2 (7 bases). This CDR3 is built from 15 residues. The germline V gene encodes CDR1 SGHVS and CDR2 FQNEAQ. V was cut by 2 bases and J by 11 bases, with 18 bases left in between. The CDR3: CASSLWQGRGSELFF. CDR3 bases: TGTGCCAGCAGCTTATGGCAGGGGAGGGGGTCTGAGCTGTTTTTT.

This clone was detected only once. The chain combines TRBV4-1 with TRBJ2-2; 8 nucleotides match TRBD1. V shed 1 base, J shed 7 bases, and the junction held 14 bases outside the gene matches. CDR1 and CDR2 from the germline V gene are MGHRA and YSYEKL. The CDR3 contains 18 residues. The CDR3 nucleotides read TGCGCCAGCAGCCAAGTTTTTTTCGGACAGGGAAGGAACGGGGAGCTGTTTTTT. Translating gives CASSQVFFGQGRNGELFF.

The chain uses TRBV11-2 and TRBJ1-1, with 7 bases aligning to TRBD1. Germline trimming cut 3 bases from V and 0 bases from J; bases unmatched to any gene: 7. CDR1 is SGHAT, CDR2 FQNNGV, per germline. The CDR3 runs 16 residues. In DNA, the CDR3 is TGTGCCAGCAGCTTCAGGGGACAGCTAGTGAACACTGAAGCTTTCTTT. Translating gives CASSFRGQLVNTEAFF.

This clone was found once. In DNA form, the CDR3 reads TGTGCCATCAGGGGCAGGGGGCTGGACACTGAAGCTTTCTTT. Translation gives CAIRGRGLDTEAFF. The rearrangement uses TRBV10-3 and TRBJ1-1; TRBD1 matches at 8 bases. Germline V lookup: CDR1 ENHRY, CDR2 SYGVKD. There are 14 residues in the CDR3. Trimming cost V 6 bases and J 3 bases; bases outside gene matches: 6.

The chain carries TRBV6-1 and TRBJ2-7, with 8 positions matching TRBD1. V trimming: 2 bases; J trimming: 5 bases; junction bases outside the gene matches: 8. The CDR3 totals 15 residues. Germline V gene sequence: CDR1 MNHNS, CDR2 SASEGT. CDR3 region: CASSEQDRDFHEQYF. The DNA for the CDR3 is TGTGCCAGCAGTGAACAGGACAGGGATTTCCACGAGCAGTACTTC.

This CDR3 is CASSHGQGADEQYF. The CDR3, as DNA: TGTGCCAGCAGCCATGGACAGGGGGCTGATGAGCAGTACTTC. The chain combines TRBV7-6 with TRBJ2-7, with 11 nucleotides matching TRBD1. This CDR3 has 14 amino acids. Trimming removed 5 bases from V and 7 bases from J; junction bases left unmatched: 7. The germline gives CDR1 SGHVS, CDR2 FNYEAQ.